These T cell receptor beta chains were read from a single sample in a study of blood T cell repertoires in COVID-19. The protocol was immunoSEQ multiplex PCR, while the TCRdb copy is restricted to in-frame clones and leaves out a portion. The table includes about 36,000 clones, approximately 75% detected once. The sample taken for sequencing was peripheral blood. The receptors here all came from a human donor in a cohort sampled during active or convalescent COVID-19. The donor label of this sample is uncertain. Both conserved end residues are trimmed from each CDR3. Each record gives: V gene, clone size, J gene, CDR3 protein. Only some rows state a clone size, as once, few, many or a class for expanded clones.

V gene: TRBV4-2
clone size: few
J gene: TRBJ2-2
CDR3 protein: ASSQGAGGRTGELF

V gene: TRBV6-5
clone size: NA
J gene: TRBJ1-6
CDR3 protein: ASKITGYNSPLH

V gene: TRBV28
clone size: NA
J gene: TRBJ1-2
CDR3 protein: ASSSQGSSLGYGYT

V gene: TRBV7-9
clone size: NA
J gene: TRBJ2-3
CDR3 protein: ASSLDGTDTQY

V gene: TRBV19
clone size: NA
J gene: TRBJ1-2
CDR3 protein: ASSIEARQGFYGYT

V gene: TRBV10-2
clone size: NA
J gene: TRBJ2-1
CDR3 protein: ASSASGRNNEQF

V gene: TRBV5-1
clone size: NA
J gene: TRBJ2-2
CDR3 protein: ASSVRLAGMGTGELF

V gene: TRBV2
clone size: NA
J gene: TRBJ2-5
CDR3 protein: ASSGDRVGETQY

V gene: TRBV19
clone size: NA
J gene: TRBJ2-2
CDR3 protein: ASSATVNTGELF

V gene: TRBV3-1/TRBV3-2
clone size: few
J gene: TRBJ2-5
CDR3 protein: ASSRTSGRRMAETQY

V gene: TRBV11-1
clone size: NA
J gene: TRBJ2-5
CDR3 protein: ASSPRDREETQY

V gene: TRBV7-3
clone size: NA
J gene: TRBJ2-1
CDR3 protein: ASSFAGANNEQF

V gene: TRBV18
clone size: once
J gene: TRBJ2-1
CDR3 protein: ASSPSGRRNEQF

V gene: TRBV19
clone size: NA
J gene: TRBJ1-1
CDR3 protein: ASISDRNTEAF

V gene: TRBV6-5
clone size: NA
J gene: TRBJ2-2
CDR3 protein: ASSYSDRVKGELF

V gene: TRBV7-9
clone size: NA
J gene: TRBJ1-2
CDR3 protein: ASSLKGSYGYT

V gene: TRBV6-5
clone size: NA
J gene: TRBJ1-4
CDR3 protein: ASKGAYEKLF

V gene: TRBV19
clone size: NA
J gene: TRBJ2-2
CDR3 protein: ASSIDGLAGLNTGELF

V gene: TRBV19
clone size: NA
J gene: TRBJ2-2
CDR3 protein: ASTPGGTGELF

V gene: TRBV2
clone size: NA
J gene: TRBJ2-3
CDR3 protein: ASSPPLVDTQY

V gene: TRBV2
clone size: NA
J gene: TRBJ2-3
CDR3 protein: ASIPGQGRLDTQY

V gene: TRBV7-2
clone size: once
J gene: TRBJ1-3
CDR3 protein: ASSSGQGANTIY

V gene: TRBV9
clone size: NA
J gene: TRBJ1-6
CDR3 protein: ASSASGTAESPLH

V gene: TRBV4-1
clone size: NA
J gene: TRBJ1-6
CDR3 protein: ASSQDRGSPLH

V gene: TRBV5-4
clone size: NA
J gene: TRBJ1-1
CDR3 protein: ASSSRTGGTTEAF

V gene: TRBV9
clone size: NA
J gene: TRBJ2-7
CDR3 protein: ASSVGKGGGLDSYEQY

V gene: TRBV2
clone size: NA
J gene: TRBJ1-2
CDR3 protein: ASSEQGRDYGYT

V gene: TRBV2
clone size: NA
J gene: TRBJ1-2
CDR3 protein: ASRFTENYGYT

V gene: TRBV9
clone size: NA
J gene: TRBJ2-5
CDR3 protein: ASSAGLAGEETQY

V gene: TRBV7-2
clone size: NA
J gene: TRBJ2-1
CDR3 protein: ASSLVDSLYNEQF

V gene: TRBV7-2
clone size: NA
J gene: TRBJ2-3
CDR3 protein: ASSHGTSGSWGTDTQY

V gene: TRBV5-1
clone size: NA
J gene: TRBJ1-1
CDR3 protein: ASSRGVPGLPEAF

V gene: TRBV11-1
clone size: NA
J gene: TRBJ2-3
CDR3 protein: ASSSGISTDTQY